One and the same sample provided the 2 T cell receptor beta chains below, sequenced in a study of graft-versus-host responses after intestinal transplantation (dated by TCRdb to about 2021). Explained via the paper, the time point label denotes: cells obtained before transplantation from donor or recipient. Library creation used the immunoSEQ multiplex PCR assay. TCRdb obtained this table from immuneACCESS and retained in-frame rearrangements with V and J assigned. These tables miss some clones; where compared with another copy, unresolved V genes account for less than half of the shortfall, and the remainder is unexplained. The sample records around 71,000 clones, approximately 93% of which are singletons. The ten largest clones represent less than 0.65% of the sample. Antigens for these TCRs are unknown. The specimen comprised unstimulated CD8+ T cells sorted from spleen or lymph node cells, sampled before intestinal transplant. The origin of the receptors is a human donor who received an intestinal transplant.

This chain links TRBV7-4 with TRBJ2-2, with 12 bases lining up with TRBD2. The ends lost 2 bases at V and 6 bases at J; junction bases unmatched: 10. The CDR3 is 18 residues long. Germline lookup yields CDR1 SGHVT and CDR2 SQSDAQ. CDR3 nucleotide sequence: TGTGCCAGCAGCTTATCGCTAGCGGGAGGGCCCAAAGCCGGGGAGCTGTTTTTT. It codes for CASSLSLAGGPKAGELFF.

The chain links TRBV7-9 to TRBJ1-4, with D possibly matching TRBD1 (6 bases). CDR1 SEHNR and CDR2 FQNEAQ come from the germline V gene (reference sequence). The CDR3 loop spans 14 amino acids. The V end lost 5 bases, the J end lost 8 bases, and 15 bases lay between the germline ends. CDR3 DNA sequence: TGTGCCAGCAGCCTCCCGGGGGGCGGGGAAAAACTGTTTTTT. As protein: CASSLPGGGEKLFF.